What follows are 18 T cell receptor beta chains derived from one specimen sequenced in a study of T cells in Graves' hyperthyroidism and ophthalmopathy. Regions amplified from RNA transcripts were the TCR beta CDR3 regions. Primed by the HTBI set, a first-round RT-PCR was run on the TCR CDR3. TCRdb independently ran MiXCR on the multiplex PCR reads; one entry per CDR3 protein. This table holds approximately 510,000 distinct CDR3 sequences, 40% to 50% found once. The source material was peripheral blood or thyroid tissue (not recorded which). The receptors were gathered from an adult woman with Graves' disease, either hyperthyroidism or ophthalmopathy (not recorded which).

As concerns this clonotype: This may come from a read error, since a much larger clone is one base off. The rearrangement joins TRBV20-1 to TRBJ1-5, with D perhaps matching TRBD1 (5 bases). V was clipped by 3 bases and J by 9 bases, with 12 bases between them. CDR1 and CDR2 from the germline V gene are DFQATT and SNEGSKA (reference sequence). The CDR3 is 12 residues long. DNA for the CDR3: TGCAGTGCTAGGCTGGGGGATCGGCCCCAGCATTTT. It specifies CSARLGDRPQHF.

This clonotype appeared a single time. A much larger clone is a single base away; this may be a read error. The genes are TRBV7-9 and TRBJ1-1, with a tentative D call TRBD1 (5 bases). Germline V CDR1 and CDR2: SEHNR, FQNEAQ (reference sequence). The length of the CDR3 is 14 residues. Trimming cost V 5 bases and J 4 bases, with 14 bases left between them. The CDR3 DNA reads as TGTGCCAGCAGCCACCGGGGGGGGGGCACTGAAGCTTTCTTT. Translating it yields CASSHRGGGTEAFF.

The rearrangement joins TRBV24-1 to TRBJ2-7, with unresolved D. Germline V CDR1 and CDR2: KGHDR, SFDVKD. Trimming shortened V by 5 bases and J by 4 bases, and 11 bases separated the two germline ends. The CDR3 runs to 13 residues. The CDR3 DNA is TGTGCCACCAGTGGTTCCCGGAGTTACGAGCAGTACTTC. This gives the protein CATSGSRSYEQYF.

The chain joins TRBV9 to TRBJ1-6; 9 positions match TRBD1. The CDR3 has 13 residues. The J segment lost 7 bases and the V segment lost 7 bases, leaving 3 bases of the junction unmatched. Per germline, CDR1 SGDLS and CDR2 YYNGEE. The DNA of the CDR3 is TGTGCCAGCGGGACAGGGCCGAATTCACCCCTCCACTTT. Residues: CASGTGPNSPLHF.

The chain employs TRBV2 and TRBJ1-5; a weak D match, TRBD1 (6 bases). The V gene lost 7 bases and the J gene lost 6 bases, with 16 bases spanning the gap. The germline V gene encodes CDR1 SNHLY and CDR2 FYNNEI. This CDR3 region has 14 residues. Here the CDR3 DNA reads TGTGCCAGCAAGGGAAACAGGGTCCCTCAGCCCCAGCATTTT. Protein product: CASKGNRVPQPQHF.

The chain uses TRBV29-1 and TRBJ2-7, with a weak D call TRBD1 (5 bases). The V gene's germline CDR1 is SQVTM and CDR2 ANQGSEA. The CDR3 extends over 14 amino acids. V was clipped by 8 bases and J by 4 bases, with 21 bases between them. The DNA of the CDR3 is TGCAGCACCCTAGAAGGGGAAACAGTGTACGAGCAGTACTTC. As protein: CSTLEGETVYEQYF.

The rearrangement uses TRBV12-3 or TRBV12-4 and TRBJ1-3; TRBD1 matches 8 bases. The CDR3 runs 13 residues. After removal of 10 bases from V and 3 bases from J, the junction contained 5 bases not matched to a gene. The CDR3 spells CATDRGVGNTIYF. The DNA of the CDR3 is TGTGCCACCGACAGGGGAGTTGGAAACACCATATATTTT.

The V and J genes are TRBV20-1 and TRBJ1-5, with a possible D match to TRBD1 (6 bases). Germline-derived CDR1 and CDR2 are DFQATT and SNEGSKA (reference sequence). The CDR3 has 12 amino acids. Trimming removed 5 bases at V and 4 bases at J, with 9 bases between. The CDR3 nucleotides read TGCAGTGCTGAGGGGGGAAATCAGCCCCAGCATTTT. It specifies CSAEGGNQPQHF.

Only one count was recorded for this clonotype. J is TRBJ2-5 and V is TRBV7-9; TRBD1 is a possible D gene (6 bases). The germline V gene has CDR1 SEHNR and CDR2 FQNEAQ (reference sequence). The germline V and J ends were trimmed by 4 bases and 2 bases, with 14 bases remaining between them. CDR3 length: 15 amino acids. This chain's CDR3 is CASSYGTSRQETQYF. For the CDR3, the DNA is TGTGCCAGCAGCTACGGGACAAGCCGGCAAGAGACCCAGTACTTC. Supplemented by reference TRBV7-9 and TRBJ2-5, the full variable domain reads DTGVSQNPRHKITKRGQNVTFRCDPISEHNRLYWYRQTLGQGPEFLTYFQNEAQLEKSRLLSDRFSAERPKGSFSTLEIQRTEQGDSAMYLCASSYGTSRQETQYFGPGTRLLVL.

The chain uses TRBV29-1 and TRBJ2-7; 8 bases align to TRBD2. This CDR3 spans 12 amino acids. Germline CDR1 and CDR2: SQVTM and ANQGSEA. DNA for the CDR3: TGCAGTTTAATAGCGGGAACCTACGAGCAGTACTTC. Amino acid sequence: CSLIAGTYEQYF.

Ten or more counts support this clonotype. CDR3 coding DNA: TGTGCCAGCAGAGCTCCGGGCTATGGCTACACCTTC. Its protein product is CASRAPGYGYTF. The rearrangement links TRBV27 to TRBJ1-2, with no clear D. Looked up from germline, CDR1 is MNHEY and CDR2 is SMNVEV (reference sequence). The V and J ends lost 6 bases and 4 bases respectively, with 9 bases between them. The CDR3 is made up of 12 amino acids.

The chain combines TRBV28 with TRBJ1-2; 7 nucleotides match TRBD1. Germline loops: CDR1 MDHEN, CDR2 SYDVKM. The CDR3 spans 14 residues. The V and J ends lost 4 bases and 8 bases, in that order; junction bases with no gene match: 10. Here the CDR3 reads CASSSGYRGRGYTF. DNA for the CDR3: TGTGCCAGCAGTTCCGGATACAGGGGAAGGGGCTACACCTTC.

This clonotype occurred many times. The chain has TRBV7-8 and TRBJ2-2; 12 positions agree with TRBD2. Germline CDR1 reads SGHVS; CDR2 reads FQNEAQ. The CDR3 loop spans 16 amino acids. Losses at the gene ends were 5 bases for V and 5 bases for J; bases not matched to a gene: 6. Here the CDR3 reads CASSQRTSGTTGELFF. As DNA, the CDR3 is TGTGCCAGCAGCCAGAGGACTAGCGGGACGACCGGGGAGCTGTTTTTT.

The table lists this clonotype with many counts. The chain recombines TRBV6-5 with TRBJ2-7; D assignment may be TRBD1 or TRBD2 (5 bases each). Germline V gene data show CDR1 as MNHEY and CDR2 as SVGAGI. V was trimmed by 10 bases and J by 6 bases, leaving 16 bases between them. This CDR3 is 12 amino acids long. This CDR3 is CATQLGTGEQYF. For the CDR3, the DNA is TGTGCCACCCAGTTGGGGACGGGCGAGCAGTACTTC.

This clonotype was seen more than once but under ten times. The chain employs TRBV7-2 and TRBJ1-5; unclear D gene. V lost 5 bases and J 3 bases, leaving 11 bases between the germline ends. There are 14 residues in the CDR3. In germline, CDR1 is SGHTA, CDR2 FQGNSA. The CDR3 protein is CASSPAEANQPQHF. CDR3 DNA: TGTGCCAGCAGCCCAGCAGAAGCCAATCAGCCCCAGCATTTT.

The rearrangement uses TRBV4-1 and TRBJ1-3; 8 bases are shared with TRBD1. Germline V CDR1 and CDR2: MGHRA, YSYEKL. The CDR3 is made up of 16 amino acids. After removal of 6 bases from V and 0 bases from J, the junction contained 7 bases not matched to a gene. The CDR3 DNA is TGCGCCAGCAGACGGGACAGGAGCGACTCTGGAAACACCATATATTTT. Translated, it gives CASRRDRSDSGNTIYF.

The rearrangement uses TRBV20-1 and TRBJ1-2; maybe TRBD1 (5 bases). Germline-derived CDR1 and CDR2 are DFQATT and SNEGSKA (reference sequence). The V gene lost 0 bases and the J gene lost 8 bases, with 13 bases spanning the gap. CDR3 size: 13 residues. CDR3 nucleotides: TGCAGTGCTAGAGACCCCGGGACTAGCGGCTACACCTTC. It encodes CSARDPGTSGYTF.

This clonotype was seen ten or more times. The chain has TRBV15 and TRBJ1-2; TRBD1 agrees at 7 bases. The junction had 5 bases not matched to a gene; V was cut back by 5 bases and J by 2 bases. CDR3 size: 14 residues. Germline CDR1 LNHNV, CDR2 YYDKDF (reference sequence). The CDR3 protein is CATSYPGQNYGYTF. In DNA form, the CDR3 reads TGTGCCACCAGCTATCCGGGACAGAACTATGGCTACACCTTC.